A single T cell receptor beta chain is shown here with its context. The target antigen is unknown. This sample is drawn from a study of CXCR3-negative and CXCR3-positive naive CD8 T cells. The CDR3 covers 15 residues. Per the germline V gene, CDR1 is MDHEN and CDR2 is SYDVKM. Findings of the study overall: Within a donor, both naive subsets shared TRBV-TRBJ usage, unlike memory cells.

UMI-tagged TRB cDNA libraries were built via 5' RACE. TCRdb re-called the 5' RACE reads and shows each CDR3 protein once, DNA omitted. The table lists 8,000 to 8,500 distinct CDR3 sequences. Sequencing was performed on naive CXCR3- CD8+ T cells from blood. Subset denoted: CD45RO-CCR7+CD27+CD95- naive CD8+ T cells lacking CXCR3 (TNR3-). The source is a human donor in good health. Some clones in this sample may be carry-over from other donors' samples. The V call is TRBV28, the J call TRBJ2-1; the D gene TCRdb calls, TRBD1, cannot be checked with no DNA. The CDR3 loop reads CASSLLGDPYNEQFF.